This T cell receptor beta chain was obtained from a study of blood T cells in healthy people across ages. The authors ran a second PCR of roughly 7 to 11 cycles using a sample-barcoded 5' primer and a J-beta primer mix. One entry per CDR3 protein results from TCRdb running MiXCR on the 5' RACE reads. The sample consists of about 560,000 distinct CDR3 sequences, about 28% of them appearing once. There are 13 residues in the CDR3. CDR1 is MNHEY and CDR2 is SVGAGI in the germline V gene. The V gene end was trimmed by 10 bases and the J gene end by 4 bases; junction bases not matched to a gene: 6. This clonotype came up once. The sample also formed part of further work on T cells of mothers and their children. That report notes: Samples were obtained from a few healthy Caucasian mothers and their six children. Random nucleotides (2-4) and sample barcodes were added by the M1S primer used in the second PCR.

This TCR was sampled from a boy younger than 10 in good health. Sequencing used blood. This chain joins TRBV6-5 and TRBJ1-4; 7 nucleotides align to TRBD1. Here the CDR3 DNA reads TGTGCCACCAGGGGGGGAAGTAATGAAAAACTGTTTTTT. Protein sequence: CATRGGSNEKLFF.